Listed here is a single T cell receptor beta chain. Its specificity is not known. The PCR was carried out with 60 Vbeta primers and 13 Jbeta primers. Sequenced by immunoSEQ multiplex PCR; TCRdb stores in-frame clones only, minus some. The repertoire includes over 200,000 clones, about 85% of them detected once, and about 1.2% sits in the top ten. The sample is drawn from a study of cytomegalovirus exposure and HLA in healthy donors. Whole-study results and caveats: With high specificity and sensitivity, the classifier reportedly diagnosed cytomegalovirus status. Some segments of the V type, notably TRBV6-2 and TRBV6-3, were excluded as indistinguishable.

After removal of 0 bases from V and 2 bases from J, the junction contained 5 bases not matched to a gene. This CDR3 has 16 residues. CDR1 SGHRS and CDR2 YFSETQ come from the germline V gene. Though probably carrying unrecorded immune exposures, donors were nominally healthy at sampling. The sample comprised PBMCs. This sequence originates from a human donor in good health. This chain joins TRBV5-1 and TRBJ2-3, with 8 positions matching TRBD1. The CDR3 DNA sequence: TGCGCCAGCAGCTTGGAGGGGACAGGCTACACAGATACGCAGTATTTT. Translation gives CASSLEGTGYTDTQYF.